This T cell receptor (beta chain) was identified during a study of neurological immune-mediated disorders. This clonotype has ten or more counts. The antigen is unknown. Regarding the study as a whole: When grouped phylogenetically, the repertoires of 18 of the 34 multiple sclerosis patients fell together in one related-CDR3 cluster, which is a possible signature. Whereas HTLV-1-associated myelopathy showed the most TCR clonal expansion, multiple sclerosis showed the least, with levels below those of healthy controls. Expanded clones shared no CDR3 amino acid sequences across subjects, suggesting private repertoires in all groups.

5'RACE employing 10-nucleotide random UMIs yielded the cDNA. TCRdb reprocessed the 5' RACE reads with MiXCR, giving one entry per CDR3 protein. This table has 70,000 or so distinct CDR3 sequences, roughly 3% appearing once. The receptor was derived from a woman between 50 and 59 years old with multiple sclerosis. Sequencing input: PBMCs.

The CDR3 DNA is TGTGCCATCAGTGAGTCGCCGGACAGACTTAATTCACCCCTCCACTTT. It encodes CAISESPDRLNSPLHF. The genes are TRBV10-3 and TRBJ1-6, with D maybe TRBD1 (6 bases). Germline V CDR1 and CDR2: ENHRY, SYGVKD. V lost 0 bases and J 6 bases, leaving 12 bases between the germline ends. The CDR3 has 16 residues.